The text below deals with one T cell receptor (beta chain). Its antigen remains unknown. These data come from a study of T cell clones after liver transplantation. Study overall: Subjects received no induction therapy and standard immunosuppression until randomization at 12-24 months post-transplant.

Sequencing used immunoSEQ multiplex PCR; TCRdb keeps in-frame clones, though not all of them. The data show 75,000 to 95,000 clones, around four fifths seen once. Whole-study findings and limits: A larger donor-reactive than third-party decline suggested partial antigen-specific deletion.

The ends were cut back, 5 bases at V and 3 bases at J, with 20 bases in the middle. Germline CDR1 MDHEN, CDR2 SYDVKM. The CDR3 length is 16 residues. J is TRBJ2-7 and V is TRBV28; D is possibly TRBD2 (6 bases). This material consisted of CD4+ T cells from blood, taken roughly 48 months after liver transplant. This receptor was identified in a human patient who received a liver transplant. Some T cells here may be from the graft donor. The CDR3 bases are TGTGCCAGCAGTCCCCAAGCGGGCCGCGGTGACTACGAGCAGTACTTC. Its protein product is CASSPQAGRGDYEQYF.